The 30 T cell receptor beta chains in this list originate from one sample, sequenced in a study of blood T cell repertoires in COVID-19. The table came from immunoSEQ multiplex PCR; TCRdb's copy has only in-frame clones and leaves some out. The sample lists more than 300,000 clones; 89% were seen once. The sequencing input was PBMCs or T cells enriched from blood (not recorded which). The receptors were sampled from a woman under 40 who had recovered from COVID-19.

In DNA, the CDR3 is TGTGCCAGCTCACCGCTAGCGGGAGACTATGAGCAGTTCTTC. Protein sequence: CASSPLAGDYEQFF. This chain links TRBV18 with TRBJ2-1; TRBD2 matches 10 bases. Germline CDR1 reads KGHSH; CDR2 reads LQKENI. CDR3 length: 14 residues. The trim removed 3 bases at V and 8 bases at J, leaving 4 bases unmatched.

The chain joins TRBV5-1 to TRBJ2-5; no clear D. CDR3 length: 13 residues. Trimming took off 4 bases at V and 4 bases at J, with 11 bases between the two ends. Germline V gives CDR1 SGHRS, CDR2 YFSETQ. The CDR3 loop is CASSPLTGETQYF. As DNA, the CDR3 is TGCGCCAGCAGCCCCCTTACGGGAGAGACCCAGTACTTC.

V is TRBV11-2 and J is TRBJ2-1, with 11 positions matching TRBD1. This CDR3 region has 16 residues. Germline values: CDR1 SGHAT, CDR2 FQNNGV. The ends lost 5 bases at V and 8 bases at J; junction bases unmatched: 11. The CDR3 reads CASSTWTGGAVDEQFF. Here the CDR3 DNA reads TGTGCCAGCAGCACGTGGACAGGGGGCGCGGTCGATGAGCAGTTCTTC.

CDR3: CSVVFRRMNTEAFF. Here the CDR3 DNA reads TGCAGCGTAGTTTTCCGGAGGATGAACACTGAAGCTTTCTTT. The rearrangement links TRBV29-1 to TRBJ1-1; D gene unclear. V was pared by 6 bases and J by 0 bases, with 14 bases between. CDR1 and CDR2 (germline): SQVTM, ANQGSEA. The CDR3 has 14 amino acids.

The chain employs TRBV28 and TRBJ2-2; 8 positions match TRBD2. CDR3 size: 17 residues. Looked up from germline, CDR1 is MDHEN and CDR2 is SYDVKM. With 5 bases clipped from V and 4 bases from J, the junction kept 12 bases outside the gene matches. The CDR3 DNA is TGTGCCAGCAGTACGGGACGGAGCGGGAGTGTCACCGGGGAGCTGTTTTTT. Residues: CASSTGRSGSVTGELFF.

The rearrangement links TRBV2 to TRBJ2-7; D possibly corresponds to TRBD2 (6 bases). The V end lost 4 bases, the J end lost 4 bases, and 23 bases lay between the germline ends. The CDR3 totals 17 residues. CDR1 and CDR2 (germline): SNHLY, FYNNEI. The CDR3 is CASSGGGPGLRLYEQYF. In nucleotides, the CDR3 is TGTGCCAGCAGTGGGGGAGGACCGGGACTGAGATTATACGAGCAGTACTTC. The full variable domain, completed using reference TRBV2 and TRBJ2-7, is EPEVTQTPSHQVTQMGQEVILRCVPISNHLYFYWYRQILGQKVEFLVSFYNNEISEKSEIFDDQFSVERPDGSNFTLKIRSTKLEDSAMYFCASSGGGPGLRLYEQYFGPGTRLTVT.

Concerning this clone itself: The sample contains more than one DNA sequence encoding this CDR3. CDR3 DNA: TGTGCCAGCAGCTTAGGACAGATGAACACTGAAGCTTTCTTT. Amino acid sequence: CASSLGQMNTEAFF. The chain employs TRBV7-9 and TRBJ1-1; D might be TRBD1 (5 bases). This CDR3 contains 14 residues. Germline CDR1 is SEHNR and CDR2 is FQNEAQ (reference sequence). The V gene lost 1 base and the J gene lost 0 bases, with 6 bases spanning the gap.

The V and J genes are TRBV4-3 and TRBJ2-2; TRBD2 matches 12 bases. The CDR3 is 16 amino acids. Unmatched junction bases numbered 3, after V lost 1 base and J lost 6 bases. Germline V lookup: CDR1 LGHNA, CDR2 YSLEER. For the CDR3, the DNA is TGCGCCAGCAGCCAAGGGACTAGCGGGATAGCCGGGGAGCTGTTTTTT. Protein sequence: CASSQGTSGIAGELFF.

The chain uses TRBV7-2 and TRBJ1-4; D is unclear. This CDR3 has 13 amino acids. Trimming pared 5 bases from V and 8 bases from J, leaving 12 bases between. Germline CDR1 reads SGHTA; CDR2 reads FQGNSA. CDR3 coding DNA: TGTGCCAGCAGCCTCCAGCTGCGGGAAAAACTGTTTTTT. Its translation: CASSLQLREKLFF.

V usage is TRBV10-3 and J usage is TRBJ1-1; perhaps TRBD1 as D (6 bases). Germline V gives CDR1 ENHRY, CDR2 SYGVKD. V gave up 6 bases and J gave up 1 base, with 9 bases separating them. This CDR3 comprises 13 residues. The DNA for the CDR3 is TGTGCCATCAGGGGGGCCACGAACACTGAAGCTTTCTTT. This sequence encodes CAIRGATNTEAFF.

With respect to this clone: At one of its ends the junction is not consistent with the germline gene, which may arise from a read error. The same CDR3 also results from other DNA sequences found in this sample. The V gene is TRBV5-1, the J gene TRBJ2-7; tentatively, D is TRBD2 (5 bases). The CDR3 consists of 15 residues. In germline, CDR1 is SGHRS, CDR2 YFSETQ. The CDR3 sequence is CASSFGWTGSYEQYF. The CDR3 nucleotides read TGCGCCAGCAGCTTTGGGTGGACTGGCTCCTATGAGCAGTACTTC.

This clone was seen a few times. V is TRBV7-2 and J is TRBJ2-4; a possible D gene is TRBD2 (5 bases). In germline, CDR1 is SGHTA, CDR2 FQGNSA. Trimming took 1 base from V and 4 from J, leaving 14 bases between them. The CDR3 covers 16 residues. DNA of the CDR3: TGTGCCAGCAGCTTAGTACTGGGAGAAGGAAAAAACATTCAGTACTTC. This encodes CASSLVLGEGKNIQYF.

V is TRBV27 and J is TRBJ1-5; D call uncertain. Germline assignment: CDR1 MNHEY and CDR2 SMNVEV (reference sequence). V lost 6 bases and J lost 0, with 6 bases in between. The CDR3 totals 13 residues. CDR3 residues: CASSSRSNQPQHF. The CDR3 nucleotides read TGTGCCAGCAGCAGTCGTAGCAATCAGCCCCAGCATTTT.

The CDR3 coding sequence is TGTGCCAGCGCTGGGACTAGCGGGAGTGAAACTGTCGTGGATGAGCAGTTCTTC. It yields the protein CASAGTSGSETVVDEQFF. V and J are TRBV28 and TRBJ2-1, with TRBD2 matching 14 bases. Trimming removed 8 bases from V and 8 bases from J; junction bases left unmatched: 17. The CDR3 runs 18 residues. Germline V gene data show CDR1 as MDHEN and CDR2 as SYDVKM.

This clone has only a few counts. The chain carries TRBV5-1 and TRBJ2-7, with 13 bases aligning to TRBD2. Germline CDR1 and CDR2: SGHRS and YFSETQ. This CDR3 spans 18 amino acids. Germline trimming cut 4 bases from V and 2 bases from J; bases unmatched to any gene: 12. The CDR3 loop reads CASSRIAGTSGTAYEQYF. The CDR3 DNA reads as TGCGCCAGCAGCCGAATCGCCGGGACTAGCGGGACCGCCTACGAGCAGTACTTC.

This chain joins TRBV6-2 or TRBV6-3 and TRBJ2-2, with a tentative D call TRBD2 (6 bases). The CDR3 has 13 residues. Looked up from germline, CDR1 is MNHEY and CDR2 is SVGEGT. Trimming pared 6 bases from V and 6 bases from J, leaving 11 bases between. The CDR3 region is CASSRLAPGELFF. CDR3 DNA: TGTGCCAGCAGCCGCCTAGCGCCCGGGGAGCTGTTTTTT.

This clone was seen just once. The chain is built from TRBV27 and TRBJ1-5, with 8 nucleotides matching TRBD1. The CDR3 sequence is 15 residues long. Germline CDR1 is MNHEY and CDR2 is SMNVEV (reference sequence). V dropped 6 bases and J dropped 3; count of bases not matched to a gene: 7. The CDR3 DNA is TGTGCCAGCAGCCAACTGACAGGGGTCAATCAGCCCCAGCATTTT. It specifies CASSQLTGVNQPQHF.

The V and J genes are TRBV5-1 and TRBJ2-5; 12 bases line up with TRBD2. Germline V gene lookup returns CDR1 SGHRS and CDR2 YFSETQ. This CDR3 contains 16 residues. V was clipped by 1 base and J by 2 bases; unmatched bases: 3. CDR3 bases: TGCGCCAGCAGCTTGACTAGCGGGAGGCTTCAAGAGACCCAGTACTTC. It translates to CASSLTSGRLQETQYF.

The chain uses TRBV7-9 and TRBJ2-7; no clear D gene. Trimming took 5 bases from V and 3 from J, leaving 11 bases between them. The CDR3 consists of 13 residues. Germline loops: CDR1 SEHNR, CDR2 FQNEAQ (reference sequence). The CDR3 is CASSPSDSYEQYF. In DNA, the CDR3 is TGTGCCAGCAGCCCCTCCGATAGCTACGAGCAGTACTTC.

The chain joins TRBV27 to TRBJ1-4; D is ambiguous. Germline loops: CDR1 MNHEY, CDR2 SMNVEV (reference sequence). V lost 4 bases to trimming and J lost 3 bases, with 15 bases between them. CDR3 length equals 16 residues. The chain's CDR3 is CASSWRFLGANEKLFF. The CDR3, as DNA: TGTGCCAGCAGTTGGCGTTTCCTTGGAGCTAATGAAAAACTGTTTTTT.

CDR3 DNA: TGTGCCAGCAGCTTGAACCGACAGCTATGGGGGCTGGGTGGAGCTTTCTTT. The encoded protein is CASSLNRQLWGLGGAFF. V gene TRBV7-2 combines with J gene TRBJ1-1; tentatively, D is TRBD1 (6 bases). The germline V and J ends were trimmed by 3 bases and 10 bases, with 27 bases remaining between them. CDR3 length: 17 residues. Germline lookup yields CDR1 SGHTA and CDR2 FQGNSA.

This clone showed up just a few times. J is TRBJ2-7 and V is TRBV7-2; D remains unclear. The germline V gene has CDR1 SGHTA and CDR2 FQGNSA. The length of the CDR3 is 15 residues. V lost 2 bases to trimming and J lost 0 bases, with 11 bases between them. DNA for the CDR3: TGTGCCAGCAGCTTACTAGAGAGTTCCTCCTACGAGCAGTACTTC. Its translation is CASSLLESSSYEQYF.

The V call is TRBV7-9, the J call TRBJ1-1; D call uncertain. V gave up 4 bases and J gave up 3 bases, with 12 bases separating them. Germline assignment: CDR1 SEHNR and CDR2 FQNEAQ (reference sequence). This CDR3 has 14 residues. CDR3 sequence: CASSSYGDYTEAFF. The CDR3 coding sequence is TGTGCCAGCAGCTCCTACGGAGATTACACTGAAGCTTTCTTT.

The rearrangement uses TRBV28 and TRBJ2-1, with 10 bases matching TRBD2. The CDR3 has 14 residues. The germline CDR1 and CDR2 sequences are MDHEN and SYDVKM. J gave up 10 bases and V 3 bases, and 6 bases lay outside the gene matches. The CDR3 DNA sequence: TGTGCCAGCAGTTTTGGAACTAGCGGGGTGGAGCAGTTCTTC. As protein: CASSFGTSGVEQFF.

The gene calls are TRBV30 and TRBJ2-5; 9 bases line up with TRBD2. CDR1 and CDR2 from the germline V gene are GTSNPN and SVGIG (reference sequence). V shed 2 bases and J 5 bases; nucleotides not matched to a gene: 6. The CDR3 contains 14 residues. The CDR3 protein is CAWSQNSGSETQYF. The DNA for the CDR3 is TGTGCCTGGAGTCAAAATAGCGGGAGCGAGACCCAGTACTTC.

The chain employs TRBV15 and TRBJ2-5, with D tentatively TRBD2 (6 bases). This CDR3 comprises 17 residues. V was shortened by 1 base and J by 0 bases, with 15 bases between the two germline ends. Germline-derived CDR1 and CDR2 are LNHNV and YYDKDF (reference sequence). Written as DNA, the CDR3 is TGTGCCACCAGCAGAGTGGGACTCCTGGGGCACCAAGAGACCCAGTACTTC. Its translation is CATSRVGLLGHQETQYF.

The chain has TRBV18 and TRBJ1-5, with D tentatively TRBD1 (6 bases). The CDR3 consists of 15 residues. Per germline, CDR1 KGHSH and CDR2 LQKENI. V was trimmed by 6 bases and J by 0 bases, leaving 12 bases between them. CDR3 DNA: TGTGCCAGCTCGCACAGGGATCCTAGCAATCAGCCCCAGCATTTT. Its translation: CASSHRDPSNQPQHF.

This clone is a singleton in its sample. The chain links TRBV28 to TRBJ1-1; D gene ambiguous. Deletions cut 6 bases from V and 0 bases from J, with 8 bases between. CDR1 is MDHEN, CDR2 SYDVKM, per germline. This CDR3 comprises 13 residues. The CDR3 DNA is TGTGCCAGCAGGGAACAGCTGAACACTGAAGCTTTCTTT. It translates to CASREQLNTEAFF.

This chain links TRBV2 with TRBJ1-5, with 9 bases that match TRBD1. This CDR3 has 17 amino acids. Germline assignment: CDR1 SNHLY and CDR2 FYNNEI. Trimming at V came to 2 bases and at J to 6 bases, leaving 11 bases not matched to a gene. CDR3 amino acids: CASSEMLGQGRGQPQHF. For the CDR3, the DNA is TGTGCCAGCAGTGAAATGCTAGGACAGGGGAGAGGTCAGCCCCAGCATTTT.

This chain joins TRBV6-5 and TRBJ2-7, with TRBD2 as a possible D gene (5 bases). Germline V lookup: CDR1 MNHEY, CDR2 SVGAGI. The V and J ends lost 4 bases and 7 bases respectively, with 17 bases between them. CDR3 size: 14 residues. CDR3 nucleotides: TGTGCCAGCAGTTCAAGCTGGACGACGGGGGAGCAGTACTTC. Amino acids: CASSSSWTTGEQYF.